This T cell receptor (beta chain) was recovered during a study of shared clonotypes between healthy human individuals. Per the germline V gene, CDR1 is SGDLS and CDR2 is YYNGEE. The CDR3 covers 15 residues. V trimming: 0 bases; J trimming: 7 bases; junction bases outside the gene matches: 7. The method was immunoSEQ multiplex PCR; TCRdb's version includes in-frame clones alone and lacks a portion of them. This sample has about 2.4 million clones, with under 95% found just once. Partitioning of CD4+ cells yielded a CD45RA+ naive subset and a CD45RA-negative memory subset. Sample: naive CD4+ T cells from PBMCs. The subset denotes: CD45RA+ positively selected. The sequence was collected from a man aged 18 to 29 in good health. Some clones in this sample may be carry-over from other donors' samples. The rearrangement uses TRBV9 and TRBJ2-1; 7 nucleotides line up with TRBD1. For the CDR3, the DNA is TGTGCCAGCAGCGTAGAGGCAGGGGGTGGGAATGAGCAGTTCTTC. Its translation: CASSVEAGGGNEQFF.